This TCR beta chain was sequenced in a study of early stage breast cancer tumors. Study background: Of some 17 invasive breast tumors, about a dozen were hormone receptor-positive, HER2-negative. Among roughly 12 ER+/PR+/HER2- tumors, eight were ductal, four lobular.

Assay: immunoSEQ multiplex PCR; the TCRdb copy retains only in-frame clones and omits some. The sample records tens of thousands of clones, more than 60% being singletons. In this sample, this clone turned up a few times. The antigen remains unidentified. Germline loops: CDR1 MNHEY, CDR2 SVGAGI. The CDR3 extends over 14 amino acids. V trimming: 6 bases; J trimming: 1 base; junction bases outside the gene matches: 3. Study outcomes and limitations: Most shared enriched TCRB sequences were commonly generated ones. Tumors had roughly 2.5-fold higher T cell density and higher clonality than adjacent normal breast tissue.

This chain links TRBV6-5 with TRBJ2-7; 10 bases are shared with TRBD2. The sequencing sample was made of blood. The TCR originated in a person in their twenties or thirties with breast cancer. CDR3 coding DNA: TGTGCCAGCAGCCTAGCGGGAGAATCCTACGAGCAGTACTTC. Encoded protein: CASSLAGESYEQYF.